This TCR beta chain was profiled in a study of blood T cell repertoires in COVID-19. Study details: COVID-19 samples from acute and convalescent phases originated in the United States, Italy and Spain. Sources were T cells, B-cell-depleted T cells, or PBMCs; the material itself was cDNA or gDNA.

Trimming cost V 2 bases and J 6 bases; bases outside gene matches: 8. This CDR3 has 15 amino acids. Germline V gives CDR1 ENHRY, CDR2 SYGVKD. Sequencing was performed with immunoSEQ multiplex PCR; in TCRdb, only in-frame clones are kept and a portion is missing. The repertoire holds 200,000 to 300,000 clones, about 89% seen once, with less than 3% in the top ten. The V gene is TRBV10-3, the J gene TRBJ1-2; 8 nucleotides match TRBD1. This receptor was taken from a woman aged 45-65 years with acute or convalescent COVID-19. The sample taken for sequencing was peripheral blood. The CDR3 region is CAISEHPGGQNGYTF. In DNA, the CDR3 is TGTGCCATCAGTGAGCACCCAGGGGGCCAGAATGGCTACACCTTC.